This T cell receptor (beta chain) was recorded in a study of cytomegalovirus exposure and HLA in healthy donors. The CDR3 contains 12 residues. V shed 3 bases and J 5 bases; nucleotides not matched to a gene: 0. The V gene's germline CDR1 is SGHDN and CDR2 FVKESK. Study-wide results and caveats: Confirmation in vitro established that a few CMV-associated chains were specific for CMV antigens.

Sequenced by immunoSEQ multiplex PCR; TCRdb stores in-frame clones only, minus some. The profile covers 150,000 to 200,000 clones, with 86% appearing a single time and roughly 1.6% taken by the ten largest. This clone turned up a few times. Its antigen is as yet unknown. The chain joins TRBV14 to TRBJ1-2, with 7 bases lining up with TRBD1. The specimen was PBMCs. This clonotype was obtained from a woman in her late teens or twenties in good health and CMV-seronegative. In DNA form, the CDR3 reads TGTGCCAGCAGCCAGGGACAGTATGGCTACACCTTC. This translates into CASSQGQYGYTF.